Detailed here is one T cell receptor beta chain. What it binds is not known. The DNA is left out, because the CDR3 cannot be placed on it with certainty; the CDR3 is given as TCRdb lists it. The germline gives CDR1 MNHNY, CDR2 SVGAGI (reference sequence). Termini included, the CDR3 measures 15 amino acids. This specimen belongs to a study of T cell responses to AZD1222 COVID-19 vaccine. The table came from immunoSEQ multiplex PCR; TCRdb's copy has only in-frame clones and leaves some out. The sample comprises fewer than 200,000 clones, 92% of which are singletons, and approximately 1.4% rests with the top ten. Findings of the study overall: The reported proportion of spike-specific TCRs targeting unmutated variant regions was nearly half.

This receptor was obtained from an adult in good health. This sequence joins TRBV6-6 and TRBJ1-3. The sequencing used peripheral blood, collected on day 0 of AZD1222 vaccination. CDR3 residues: CASTVRGRPGNTIYF.